The 18 T cell receptor beta chains in this list originate from one sample, sequenced in a study of T cell responses to AZD1222 COVID-19 vaccine. Sequencing was performed with immunoSEQ multiplex PCR; in TCRdb, only in-frame clones are kept and a portion is missing. Among 140,000 to 150,000 clones, more than 75% were seen once, and the ten largest hold about 3.8%. The specimen was peripheral blood, collected on day 0 of MenACWY control vaccination. These receptors came from an adult in good health.

In this sample, this clone turned up many times. J is TRBJ2-3 and V is TRBV5-1; D is possibly TRBD1 or TRBD2 (5 bases each). The CDR3 is 13 amino acids. Per the germline V gene, CDR1 is SGHRS and CDR2 is YFSETQ. Trimming removed 7 bases from V and 4 bases from J, with 13 bases in between. Written as DNA, the CDR3 is TGCGCCAGCTCACCCGGGACCTCAGATACGCAGTATTTT. Translated, it gives CASSPGTSDTQYF.

This rearrangement joins TRBV19 to TRBJ2-1, with 11 bases fitting TRBD2. The CDR3 contains 16 residues. V was pared by 6 bases and J by 13 bases, with 17 bases of the junction left unmatched. In germline, CDR1 is LNHDA, CDR2 SQIVND (reference sequence). In nucleotides, the CDR3 is TGTGCCAGTAGGGGTAGCGGGGGGGTAATTTTTGGGGCTCAGTTCTTC. This gives the protein CASRGSGGVIFGAQFF.

The chain recombines TRBV11-3 with TRBJ2-1; 10 bases line up with TRBD2. The CDR3 consists of 14 residues. The trim removed 6 bases at V and 1 base at J, leaving 0 bases unmatched. From germline, CDR1 is SGHNT and CDR2 YENEEA. The CDR3 sequence: CASSSGGSYNEQFF. The CDR3 DNA sequence: TGTGCCAGCAGTAGCGGGGGGTCCTACAATGAGCAGTTCTTC.

The chain uses TRBV7-9 and TRBJ2-2, with 9 bases identical to TRBD1. CDR3 size: 14 residues. The germline V gene encodes CDR1 SEHNR and CDR2 FQNEAQ (reference sequence). Losses at the gene ends were 8 bases for V and 4 bases for J; bases not matched to a gene: 5. This CDR3 is CASGGQGSTGELFF. The CDR3 coding sequence is TGTGCCAGCGGAGGACAGGGGAGCACCGGGGAGCTGTTTTTT.

The V and J genes are TRBV28 and TRBJ1-2; D may be TRBD1 (5 bases). The CDR3 covers 14 residues. Germline CDR1 MDHEN, CDR2 SYDVKM. V lost 6 bases to trimming and J lost 3 bases, with 14 bases between them. The CDR3, as DNA: TGTGCCAGCAGGGATCGGGGGGTTGACTATGGCTACACCTTC. The encoded protein is CASRDRGVDYGYTF.

This rearrangement joins TRBV3-1 (or the pseudogene TRBV3-2) to TRBJ1-1; D gene ambiguous. Trimming left V 4 bases short and J 8 bases short, with 17 bases between. Looked up from germline, CDR1 is LGHDT and CDR2 is YNNKEL (reference sequence). The CDR3 totals 14 residues. In DNA form, the CDR3 reads TGTGCCAGCAGCCTCGGGGTTATAAAAGGAGAAGCTTTCTTT. Protein sequence: CASSLGVIKGEAFF.

The J gene is TRBJ1-1, the V gene TRBV18; D unclear. This CDR3 comprises 14 residues. Trimming took off 4 bases at V and 3 bases at J, with 12 bases between the two ends. From germline, CDR1 is KGHSH and CDR2 LQKENI. CDR3 bases: TGTGCCAGCTCACAGGAAGCGGGCGACACTGAAGCTTTCTTT. This codes for CASSQEAGDTEAFF.

The gene calls are TRBV7-2 and TRBJ1-6; tentative D call: TRBD1 (5 bases). This CDR3 comprises 16 residues. Trimming took 2 bases from V and 10 from J, leaving 18 bases between them. The germline V gene has CDR1 SGHTA and CDR2 FQGNSA. The CDR3 sequence is CASSLIPQGGESPLHF. CDR3 DNA: TGTGCCAGCAGCTTAATCCCCCAGGGTGGAGAATCACCCCTCCACTTT.

This clone was picked up a small number of times. The gene calls are TRBV10-3 and TRBJ1-2; D call uncertain. CDR3 length equals 16 residues. Germline CDR1 reads ENHRY; CDR2 reads SYGVKD. With 0 bases removed from V and 8 bases from J, the gap between germline ends came to 19 bases. CDR3 amino acids: CAISESPGLHQGGYTF. In nucleotides, the CDR3 is TGTGCCATCAGTGAGTCCCCCGGACTTCATCAAGGAGGCTACACCTTC.

This clone was recorded a few times. The chain couples TRBV6-1 to TRBJ1-5, with D unclear. Germline V gene data show CDR1 as MNHNS and CDR2 as SASEGT. V dropped 3 bases and J dropped 2 bases, with 11 bases sitting between them. The CDR3 runs 15 residues. Here the CDR3 reads CASSEAPKGNQPQHF. The CDR3 nucleotides read TGTGCCAGCAGTGAGGCCCCTAAGGGCAATCAGCCCCAGCATTTT.

The V gene is TRBV5-1, the J gene TRBJ2-7; 7 bases line up with TRBD1. The V segment lost 3 bases and the J segment 3 bases; nucleotides outside the gene matches: 6. Germline V gene lookup returns CDR1 SGHRS and CDR2 YFSETQ. This CDR3 is built from 14 residues. CDR3 sequence (DNA): TGCGCCAGCAGCTGGAGACAGGGCGGCTACGAGCAGTACTTC. It yields the protein CASSWRQGGYEQYF.

The chain carries TRBV7-2 and TRBJ1-1, with TRBD1 matching over 7 bases. The CDR3 sequence is 15 residues long. The ends lost 6 bases at V and 0 bases at J; junction bases unmatched: 7. CDR1 and CDR2 from the germline V gene are SGHTA and FQGNSA. This CDR3 is CASRLQGGLNTEAFF. CDR3 DNA sequence: TGTGCCAGCAGGCTGCAGGGGGGCCTGAACACTGAAGCTTTCTTT.

This clone appeared a single time. This sequence joins TRBV6-4 and TRBJ1-4; 9 positions match TRBD1. In germline, CDR1 is MRHNA, CDR2 SNTAGT. The CDR3 runs 16 residues. Unmatched junction bases numbered 5, after V lost 5 bases and J lost 1 base. The CDR3 loop reads CASSRTGVRTNEKLFF. The CDR3, as DNA: TGTGCCAGCAGTAGGACAGGGGTACGAACTAATGAAAAACTGTTTTTT.

The chain combines TRBV23-1 with TRBJ2-5, with D hard to call. TRBV23-1 falls under the ORF class, with uncertain function. V lost 8 bases and J lost 4, with 5 bases in between. This CDR3 has 10 amino acids. The CDR3 nucleotides read TGCGCCAGCGCAGGAGAGACCCAGTACTTC. It is translated as CASAGETQYF.

The V gene is TRBV4-2, the J gene TRBJ2-1; TRBD2 is a possible D gene (6 bases). The CDR3 contains 18 residues. Germline values: CDR1 LGHNA, CDR2 YNFKEQ. The ends were cut back, 0 bases at V and 6 bases at J, with 21 bases in the middle. CDR3 coding DNA: TGTGCCAGCAGCCAAGATCGTTATCAGGGAGGTGTCGGCAATGAGCAGTTCTTC. Translation: CASSQDRYQGGVGNEQFF.

The J gene is TRBJ2-5, the V gene TRBV2; D is undetermined. Germline values: CDR1 SNHLY, CDR2 FYNNEI. V lost 6 bases and J lost 3, with 20 bases in between. This CDR3 is built from 16 residues. Here the CDR3 reads CASREKPLELEETQYF. The CDR3 DNA is TGTGCCAGCAGAGAGAAGCCGCTAGAACTTGAAGAGACCCAGTACTTC.

The rearrangement links TRBV6-4 to TRBJ1-2; D is ambiguous. Germline-derived CDR1 and CDR2 are MRHNA and SNTAGT. This CDR3 comprises 13 residues. V lost 4 bases and J 7 bases, leaving 13 bases between the germline ends. The CDR3 nucleotides read TGTGCCAGCAGTGCAAGGAGTGGTGGTGGCTACACCTTC. As protein: CASSARSGGGYTF.

V and J are TRBV7-6 and TRBJ2-3, with 9 bases fitting TRBD2. Germline assignment: CDR1 SGHVS and CDR2 FNYEAQ. J lost 9 bases, V lost 1 base, and 8 bases had no gene match. The CDR3 has 15 residues. The CDR3 loop reads CASSLEGAGGVTQYF. The CDR3 DNA reads TGTGCCAGCAGCTTAGAGGGAGCGGGGGGTGTCACGCAGTATTTT.